These 23 T cell receptor beta chains originate from one sample sequenced in a study of regulatory T cells in long-lasting Graves disease. Time point denoted: newly diagnosed GD, antithyroid drugs for less than 3 months. The TCR library used RNA extracted from PBMCs. Library construction for TCR beta used iRepertoire HTBI primers and Arm-PCR of CDR3 regions. TCRdb fed the multiplex PCR reads into MiXCR, producing one record per CDR3 protein. The sample comprises hundreds of thousands of distinct CDR3 sequences, roughly a sixth of which are singletons, and approximately 21% rests with the top ten. This specimen was peripheral blood mononuclear cells (PBMCs), taken at new diagnosis, from a patient treated with antithyroid drugs. The receptors shown here come from a female donor with Graves disease.

This clonotype was detected ten times or more. The chain carries TRBV10-3 and TRBJ1-5; no reliable D call. Looked up from germline, CDR1 is ENHRY and CDR2 is SYGVKD. This CDR3 spans 14 amino acids. The V and J ends lost 6 bases and 3 bases respectively, with 12 bases between them. The CDR3 region has the DNA TGTGCCATCAGGGATGGGAATTACAATCAGCCCCAGCATTTT. Its translation: CAIRDGNYNQPQHF.

This sequence joins TRBV18 and TRBJ2-2, with unresolved D. Trimming removed 6 bases from V and 2 bases from J, with 13 bases in between. The CDR3 totals 15 residues. Per the germline V gene, CDR1 is KGHSH and CDR2 is LQKENI. CDR3 sequence (DNA): TGTGCCAGCTCCTGGACCTCATTAAACACCGGGGAGCTGTTTTTT. Its translation: CASSWTSLNTGELFF. The full variable domain, its missing parts supplied by reference TRBV18 and TRBJ2-2, is NAGVMQNPRHLVRRRGQEARLRCSPMKGHSHVYWYRQLPEEGLKFMVYLQKENIIDESGMPKERFSAEFPKEGPSILRIQQVVRGDSAAYFCASSWTSLNTGELFFGEGSRLTVL.

This clonotype was seen many times. The chain is built from TRBV12-3 or TRBV12-4 and TRBJ1-2, with D possibly matching TRBD1 (5 bases). The CDR3 has 13 amino acids. V was trimmed by 10 bases and J by 9 bases, leaving 21 bases between them. The CDR3: CAIGGGTLGRYTF. CDR3 DNA sequence: TGTGCCATTGGGGGGGGGACCTTGGGACGCTACACCTTC.

The chain is built from TRBV28 and TRBJ1-2, with no clear D. V lost 2 bases and J 5 bases, leaving 15 bases between the germline ends. CDR3 length equals 15 residues. Germline V CDR1 and CDR2: MDHEN, SYDVKM. Here the CDR3 DNA reads TGTGCCAGCAGTTTAGACGCCCGGGGTAAATATGGCTACACCTTC. This sequence encodes CASSLDARGKYGYTF.

This clonotype was seen a handful of times. At one end the junction does not follow the germline gene, possibly because of a read error. V and J are TRBV5-1 and TRBJ1-5; the match to TRBD1 covers 8 bases. CDR1 is SGHRS, CDR2 YFSETQ, per germline. The CDR3 totals 14 residues. The CDR3 bases are TGCGCCAGCAGCGATGGACAGGGCAATCAGCCCCTGCATTTT. Protein: CASSDGQGNQPLHF. Full variable domain (outside the CDR3, taken from reference TRBV5-1 and TRBJ1-5): KAGVTQTPRYLIKTRGQQVTLSCSPISGHRSVSWYQQTPGQGLQFLFEYFSETQRNKGNFPGRFSGRQFSNSRSEMNVSTLELGDSALYLCASSDGQGNQPLHFGDGTRLSIL.

The chain is built from TRBV18 and TRBJ2-1, with 7 bases that match TRBD1. The junction had 2 bases not matched to a gene; V was cut back by 2 bases and J by 1 base. This CDR3 contains 15 residues. Germline V gives CDR1 KGHSH, CDR2 LQKENI. CDR3: CASSPTGESYNEQFF. In DNA form, the CDR3 reads TGTGCCAGCTCACCAACAGGGGAATCCTACAATGAGCAGTTCTTC. Looking up the rest from reference TRBV18 and TRBJ2-1 gives the full variable domain: NAGVMQNPRHLVRRRGQEARLRCSPMKGHSHVYWYRQLPEEGLKFMVYLQKENIIDESGMPKERFSAEFPKEGPSILRIQQVVRGDSAAYFCASSPTGESYNEQFFGPGTRLTVL.

This clonotype was observed at least ten times. This chain joins TRBV4-1 and TRBJ2-2, with D possibly being TRBD1 or TRBD2 (6 bases each). This CDR3 has 16 residues. Trimming cost V 0 bases and J 6 bases, with 14 bases left between them. Germline loops: CDR1 MGHRA, CDR2 YSYEKL. This chain's CDR3 is CASSQDPGAGPGELFF. CDR3 nucleotides: TGCGCCAGCAGCCAAGATCCGGGGGCAGGTCCCGGGGAGCTGTTTTTT.

About this clonotype itself: A much larger clone lies a single base off, so this may be a read error. The genes are TRBV7-9 and TRBJ2-5; 9 bases agree with TRBD1. V lost 6 bases to trimming and J lost 11 bases; unmatched junction nucleotides: 22. Germline lookup yields CDR1 SEHNR and CDR2 FQNEAQ (reference sequence). The CDR3 runs 17 residues. Here the CDR3 DNA reads TGTGCCAGCAGAAAAAGACAGGGGGGCGAGAATAGGAATGAGCAGTACTTC. It encodes CASRKRQGGENRNEQYF.

This clonotype was found many times. V and J are TRBV5-1 and TRBJ1-2; a weak D match, TRBD1 (5 bases). Looked up from germline, CDR1 is SGHRS and CDR2 is YFSETQ. Trimming took off 4 bases at V and 3 bases at J, with 13 bases between the two ends. The length of the CDR3 is 14 residues. CDR3 residues: CASSVLLGDYGYTF. The CDR3 DNA reads TGCGCCAGCAGCGTGCTCCTGGGGGACTATGGCTACACCTTC.

This clonotype was observed many times. The chain uses TRBV20-1 and TRBJ2-2, with TRBD1 identical over 12 bases. CDR3 length: 16 residues. Losses at the gene ends were 3 bases for V and 7 bases for J; bases not matched to a gene: 9. Germline lookup yields CDR1 DFQATT and CDR2 SNEGSKA (reference sequence). Here the CDR3 reads CSARRLGQGAYGELFF. CDR3 nucleotide sequence: TGCAGTGCTAGGAGGTTGGGACAGGGGGCTTACGGGGAGCTGTTTTTT.

This clonotype was observed many times. This chain connects TRBV5-6 to TRBJ1-1; D unclear. Trimming took 2 bases from V and 0 from J, leaving 8 bases between them. The germline CDR1 and CDR2 sequences are SGHDT and YYEEEE. This CDR3 is 14 amino acids long. This chain's CDR3 is CASSFRGLNTEAFF. For the CDR3, the DNA is TGTGCCAGCAGCTTTAGAGGGTTGAACACTGAAGCTTTCTTT.

This clonotype occurred a few times. Since a much larger clone is just one base distant, this may be a read error. This chain uses TRBV7-3 with TRBJ2-2; TRBD1 matches 8 bases. There are 15 residues in the CDR3. Germline V gives CDR1 SGHTA, CDR2 FQGTGA. This CDR3 is CAGSFAGGSTGELFF. DNA of the CDR3: TGTGCCGGCAGCTTCGCAGGGGGCAGCACCGGGGAGCTGTTTTTT.

In its sample, this clonotype was seen many times. The chain uses TRBV6-1 and TRBJ2-7; D remains ambiguous. Deletions cut 4 bases from V and 0 bases from J, with 19 bases between. The CDR3 has 17 amino acids. The germline V gene encodes CDR1 MNHNS and CDR2 SASEGT. CDR3 residues: CASSAPRLSVSSYEQYF. The CDR3 DNA follows: TGTGCCAGCAGTGCTCCCAGGTTAAGCGTCAGCTCCTACGAGCAGTACTTC.

At least ten counts were recorded for this clonotype. The V and J genes are TRBV6-1 and TRBJ1-1, with D perhaps TRBD1 (6 bases). V was trimmed by 6 bases and J by 6 bases, leaving 17 bases between them. This CDR3 contains 14 residues. Germline-derived CDR1 and CDR2 are MNHNS and SASEGT. The CDR3, as DNA: TGTGCCAGCAGCCCGGACAGCATCACGGCTGAAGCTTTCTTT. Translation: CASSPDSITAEAFF.

The rearrangement uses TRBV28 and TRBJ2-2; D tentatively reads TRBD1 or TRBD2 (6 bases each). This CDR3 has 15 residues. Trimming cost V 4 bases and J 3 bases, with 12 bases left between them. Germline V gene lookup returns CDR1 MDHEN and CDR2 SYDVKM. CDR3 in DNA: TGTGCCAGCAGTTCCCGGGGGCACGACACCGGGGAGCTGTTTTTT. Its protein is CASSSRGHDTGELFF.

This clonotype was picked up many times. The chain links TRBV12-3 or TRBV12-4 to TRBJ1-6; TRBD1 aligns across 10 bases. This CDR3 has 15 amino acids. J lost 8 bases, V lost 5 bases, and 6 bases had no gene match. The CDR3 is CASSPGTGDDSPLHF. The CDR3 DNA reads as TGTGCCAGCAGTCCCGGGACAGGGGATGATTCACCCCTCCACTTT.

Ten or more counts support this clonotype. The chain employs TRBV30 and TRBJ1-2, with D perhaps matching TRBD1 (5 bases). The ends were cut back, 2 bases at V and 8 bases at J, with 18 bases in the middle. This CDR3 has 14 residues. Germline assignment: CDR1 GTSNPN and CDR2 SVGIG (reference sequence). The CDR3 coding sequence is TGTGCCTGGAGTAGACCGGACGTGAGGGGAGGCTACACCTTC. Residues: CAWSRPDVRGGYTF.

This clonotype was found many times. The chain has TRBV5-1 and TRBJ1-5, with 9 nucleotides matching TRBD1. This CDR3 has 15 amino acids. J was trimmed by 2 bases and V by 3 bases; bases with no gene match: 3. CDR1 and CDR2 from the germline V gene are SGHRS and YFSETQ. CDR3 region: CASSWTGDGNQPQHF. In nucleotides, the CDR3 is TGCGCCAGCAGCTGGACAGGGGATGGCAATCAGCCCCAGCATTTT.

This clonotype appeared many times. This chain uses TRBV6-1 with TRBJ2-1; 7 bases line up with TRBD2. This CDR3 comprises 15 residues. CDR1 and CDR2 (germline): MNHNS, SASEGT. The ends lost 1 base at V and 4 bases at J; junction bases unmatched: 4. Here the CDR3 DNA reads TGTGCCAGCAGTGAAGGTGGCGGGGGTTACAATGAGCAGTTCTTC. Its translation is CASSEGGGGYNEQFF.

This clonotype was recorded many times. This chain links TRBV13 with TRBJ2-3; no firm D call. Looked up from germline, CDR1 is PRHDT and CDR2 is FYEKMQ (reference sequence). Between the trimmed V and J ends, which lost 2 bases and 4 bases, there was a span of 13 bases. The CDR3 is 15 amino acids. This CDR3 reads CASSLRGIAPDTQYF. The CDR3 DNA follows: TGTGCCAGCAGCTTACGTGGGATAGCACCAGATACGCAGTATTTT.

This clonotype was observed once. Given a far larger clone just one base away, this is likely a sequencing read error. The gene calls are TRBV7-9 and TRBJ2-1; D remains ambiguous. Trimming shortened V by 1 base and J by 5 bases, and 6 bases separated the two germline ends. CDR1 is SEHNR, CDR2 FQNEAQ, per germline (reference sequence). The CDR3 sequence is 13 residues long. The CDR3 here is CASSLDPNNEQFF. For the CDR3, the DNA is TGTGCCAGCAGCTTAGACCCTAACAATGAGCAGTTCTTC.

This chain connects TRBV7-2 to TRBJ2-3; TRBD2 matches 7 bases. This CDR3 has 17 amino acids. With V trimmed by 2 bases and J by 2 bases, 10 bases remained unmatched. Looked up from germline, CDR1 is SGHTA and CDR2 is FQGNSA. In nucleotides, the CDR3 is TGTGCCAGCAGCTTAATGCGACTAGCTCGCGTCACAGATACGCAGTATTTT. It is translated as CASSLMRLARVTDTQYF.

CDR3 protein: CSARTGLNQPQHF. The CDR3 DNA is TGCAGTGCCCGGACAGGGCTCAATCAGCCCCAGCATTTT. This chain uses TRBV20-1 with TRBJ1-5, with 8 bases fitting TRBD1. The germline V gene has CDR1 DFQATT and CDR2 SNEGSKA (reference sequence). The CDR3 runs to 13 residues. Trimming cost V 6 bases and J 3 bases; bases outside gene matches: 4.